This T cell receptor beta chain was recorded in a study of beta chain features in type 1 diabetes. The CDR3 consists of 13 residues. The junction had 3 bases not matched to a gene; V was cut back by 2 bases and J by 8 bases. From germline, CDR1 is SGHDN and CDR2 FVKESK. With respect to this clone: Its antigen remains unknown.

Cells sorted by CD45RO/CCR7/CD25/CD127/CD95/CD27 comprised CD4+ naive, central memory, regulatory and stem cell-like memory cells. Sort purity for all populations was recorded as exceeding 98%. TCRB transcripts that were expressed got sequenced, as all of the isolated RNA had been reverse transcribed. Generated by immunoSEQ multiplex PCR, the TCRdb table keeps only in-frame clones and is missing some. The data show more than 150,000 clones, with 8.5% to 10% seen just once and 0.7% held by the top ten. Points from the study as a whole: For Type 1 diabetes patients, all four CD4+ subsets carried TCRB CDR3s that were moderately but significantly shorter. Cells that show high TCR expression could be over-represented by cDNA sequencing.

The V and J genes are TRBV14 and TRBJ1-2; 9 nucleotides line up with TRBD1. The sample comprised central memory CD4+ T cells from blood. The receptor was derived from a woman aged 25-40 years with type 1 diabetes. CDR3 sequence: CASSQQTGGGYTF. CDR3 DNA: TGTGCCAGCAGCCAACAGACAGGGGGAGGCTACACCTTC. Using reference TRBV14 and TRBJ1-2 for the parts outside the CDR3, the full variable domain is EAGVTQFPSHSVIEKGQTVTLRCDPISGHDNLYWYRRVMGKEIKFLLHFVKESKQDESGMPNNRFLAERTGGTYSTLKVQPAELEDSGVYFCASSQQTGGGYTFGSGTRLTVV.